One and the same sample provided the 20 T cell receptor beta chains below, sequenced in a study of OX40 agonist ivuxolimab in advanced cancers. Generated by immunoSEQ multiplex PCR, the TCRdb table keeps only in-frame clones and is missing some. Altogether 100,000 to 150,000 clones are present, 75% to 95% being singletons, with the ten largest covering about 1%. Sequencing was performed on CD4+ or CD8+ T cells sorted from blood, taken in a trial of the OX40 agonist ivuxolimab. All receptors come from an adult with an advanced solid tumor such as melanoma, head and neck, liver or kidney cancer.

This clone was seen only a few times. The CDR3 protein is CASREAGVYNEQFF. DNA of the CDR3: TGTGCCAGCAGAGAAGCGGGGGTCTACAATGAGCAGTTCTTC. This sequence joins TRBV28 and TRBJ2-1; 8 bases align to TRBD2. V gave up 6 bases and J gave up 3 bases; unmatched junction bases: 4. CDR1 is MDHEN and CDR2 is SYDVKM in the germline V gene. There are 14 residues in the CDR3.

J is TRBJ2-1 and V is TRBV19; a possible D gene is TRBD1 (6 bases). The CDR3 has 15 amino acids. CDR1 is LNHDA and CDR2 is SQIVND in the germline V gene (reference sequence). V was cut by 7 bases and J by 2 bases, with 15 bases left in between. This chain's CDR3 is CASTPGVGTYNEQFF. The CDR3 DNA reads TGTGCCAGTACCCCAGGGGTGGGAACCTACAATGAGCAGTTCTTC.

The chain couples TRBV11-2 to TRBJ2-7; 7 bases align to TRBD2. Per the germline V gene, CDR1 is SGHAT and CDR2 is FQNNGV. The CDR3 is 16 residues long. Unmatched junction bases numbered 8, after V lost 0 bases and J lost 3 bases. The CDR3 nucleotides read TGTGCCAGCAGCTTAGATTTCGCGGGAGTAGGCTACGAGCAGTACTTC. It is translated as CASSLDFAGVGYEQYF.

The V gene is TRBV6-6, the J gene TRBJ2-2, with D perhaps matching TRBD2 (6 bases). CDR1 and CDR2 (germline): MNHNY, SVGAGI (reference sequence). Trimming removed 4 bases at V and 4 bases at J, with 10 bases between. The CDR3 consists of 14 residues. This CDR3 reads CASSSLAPTGELFF. The CDR3 nucleotides are TGTGCCAGCAGTTCCCTAGCGCCCACCGGGGAGCTGTTTTTT.

As to this clone: Sequence at one end of the junction differs from germline and may be a read error. J is TRBJ1-2 and V is TRBV6-1; 12 bases agree with TRBD1. Germline CDR1 MNHNS, CDR2 SASEGT. CDR3 length: 14 amino acids. The chain's CDR3 is CAGSHRDRGPGYTF. CDR3 in DNA: TGTGCCGGCAGCCACCGGGACAGGGGGCCTGGCTACACCTTC.

The chain recombines TRBV15 with TRBJ2-1; D might be TRBD1 (5 bases). CDR1 LNHNV and CDR2 YYDKDF come from the germline V gene (reference sequence). The CDR3 contains 15 residues. The V end was cut by 2 bases, the J end by 0 bases, with 8 bases between. The CDR3 protein is CATSRQGSSYNEQFF. CDR3 in DNA: TGTGCCACCAGCAGACAGGGCAGCTCCTACAATGAGCAGTTCTTC.

The chain recombines TRBV14 with TRBJ2-2; D may be TRBD1 (6 bases). This CDR3 is 13 amino acids long. The V gene's germline CDR1 is SGHDN and CDR2 FVKESK. Trimming pared 8 bases from V and 3 bases from J, leaving 10 bases between. CDR3 protein: CASGGQYTGELFF. DNA for the CDR3: TGTGCCAGCGGCGGACAGTACACCGGGGAGCTGTTTTTT.

The rearrangement links TRBV7-3 to TRBJ2-2, with 9 nucleotides matching TRBD2. J lost 7 bases, V lost 1 base, and 7 bases had no gene match. The CDR3 contains 16 residues. Germline loops: CDR1 SGHTA, CDR2 FQGTGA. The CDR3 nucleotides read TGTGCCAGCAGCTTAATTGGCGGGAGGGATTTCGGGGAGCTGTTTTTT. Amino acid sequence: CASSLIGGRDFGELFF.

The V and J genes are TRBV7-6 and TRBJ2-7; maybe TRBD1 (6 bases). This CDR3 is 18 amino acids long. Germline V gene data show CDR1 as SGHVS and CDR2 as FNYEAQ. The germline V and J ends were trimmed by 5 bases and 2 bases, with 25 bases remaining between them. CDR3 sequence reads: CASSHHRTASPSTYEQYF. In nucleotides, the CDR3 is TGTGCCAGCAGCCACCACCGGACAGCCTCGCCCTCCACCTACGAGCAGTACTTC.

V usage is TRBV5-6 and J usage is TRBJ1-1; no clear D. CDR3 length equals 14 residues. In germline, CDR1 is SGHDT, CDR2 YYEEEE. With 1 base removed from V and 3 bases from J, the gap between germline ends came to 10 bases. DNA for the CDR3: TGTGCCAGCAGCTTGTGGCGGAGAGACACTGAAGCTTTCTTT. This codes for CASSLWRRDTEAFF.

The genes are TRBV9 and TRBJ2-1, with a tentative D call TRBD2 (10 bases). Deletions cut 3 bases from V and 6 bases from J, with 19 bases between. CDR3 length equals 16 residues. CDR1 is SGDLS and CDR2 is YYNGEE in the germline V gene. The CDR3 DNA sequence: TGTGCCAGCAGCGAGCGGGGGGGACAGGGCGGCAATGAGCAGTTCTTC. Translation gives CASSERGGQGGNEQFF.

This chain connects TRBV19 to TRBJ2-1; 12 bases are shared with TRBD2. The V and J ends lost 4 bases and 6 bases, in that order; junction bases with no gene match: 1. Germline V gives CDR1 LNHDA, CDR2 SQIVND (reference sequence). The CDR3 is 14 amino acids. CDR3 bases: TGTGCCAGTAGTACTAGCGGGAGGGTCAATGAGCAGTTCTTC. This codes for CASSTSGRVNEQFF.

The V call is TRBV9, the J call TRBJ2-7, with a possible D match to TRBD1 (5 bases). Trimming shortened V by 4 bases and J by 0 bases, and 14 bases separated the two germline ends. The CDR3 is made up of 15 amino acids. The germline CDR1 and CDR2 sequences are SGDLS and YYNGEE. The DNA for the CDR3 is TGTGCCAGCAGCAAGACGGACACCAACTCCTACGAGCAGTACTTC. It yields the protein CASSKTDTNSYEQYF.

V gene TRBV15 combines with J gene TRBJ1-1, with D unclear. CDR1 LNHNV and CDR2 YYDKDF come from the germline V gene (reference sequence). Trimming cost V 7 bases and J 1 base, with 16 bases left between them. The CDR3 is 15 amino acids. The CDR3, as DNA: TGTGCCACCACACCTCGCGGTCGAACGAACACTGAAGCTTTCTTT. This translates into CATTPRGRTNTEAFF.

The genes are TRBV9 and TRBJ2-7; a weak D match, TRBD1 (6 bases). Between the trimmed V and J ends, which lost 0 bases and 9 bases, there was a span of 19 bases. Looked up from germline, CDR1 is SGDLS and CDR2 is YYNGEE. The CDR3 is 15 residues long. This CDR3 is CASSVGPSEGHSQYF. CDR3 bases: TGTGCCAGCAGCGTAGGGCCATCTGAGGGACACTCGCAGTACTTC.

The table lists this clone with a count of one. V gene TRBV27 combines with J gene TRBJ1-2; TRBD1 is a possible D gene (5 bases). V was pared by 8 bases and J by 5 bases, with 18 bases between. The CDR3 sequence is 14 residues long. Germline V gives CDR1 MNHEY, CDR2 SMNVEV (reference sequence). CDR3 region: CASGPGRGEYGYTF. CDR3 coding DNA: TGTGCCAGCGGACCGGGACGGGGAGAGTATGGCTACACCTTC.

This sequence joins TRBV28 and TRBJ2-1; D remains unclear. Trimming left V 3 bases short and J 0 bases short, with 9 bases between. Looked up from germline, CDR1 is MDHEN and CDR2 is SYDVKM. This CDR3 has 15 amino acids. The CDR3 region has the DNA TGTGCCAGCAGTTTGCGCGGCACCTCCTACAATGAGCAGTTCTTC. Its translation is CASSLRGTSYNEQFF. The full variable domain, completed using reference TRBV28 and TRBJ2-1, is DVKVTQSSRYLVKRTGEKVFLECVQDMDHENMFWYRQDPGLGLRLIYFSYDVKMKEKGDIPEGYSVSREKKERFSLILESASTNQTSMYLCASSLRGTSYNEQFFGPGTRLTVL.

In this sample, this clone turned up once. The chain uses TRBV19 and TRBJ2-3; D is perhaps TRBD1 (6 bases). Germline V gives CDR1 LNHDA, CDR2 SQIVND (reference sequence). The V and J ends lost 7 bases and 6 bases respectively, with 20 bases between them. CDR3 size: 15 residues. The DNA of the CDR3 is TGTGCCAGTAACACAGGGTTGGGCGTCGGCGATACGCAGTATTTT. Amino acid sequence: CASNTGLGVGDTQYF.

V is TRBV7-3 and J is TRBJ2-7; the match to TRBD1 covers 7 bases. Per the germline V gene, CDR1 is SGHTA and CDR2 is FQGTGA. CDR3 size: 15 residues. V lost 1 base, J lost 0 bases, and 3 bases stayed unmatched. CDR3 nucleotides: TGTGCCAGCAGCTTAATAACAGGGGTCTCCTACGAGCAGTACTTC. This translates into CASSLITGVSYEQYF.

In its sample, this clone was seen a few times. This chain connects TRBV28 to TRBJ1-2; the match to TRBD1 covers 9 bases. Germline CDR1 and CDR2: MDHEN and SYDVKM. The CDR3 loop spans 14 amino acids. The ends lost 6 bases at V and 0 bases at J; junction bases unmatched: 2. CDR3 in amino acids: CASSGTGSNYGYTF. In DNA form, the CDR3 reads TGTGCCAGCAGCGGGACAGGGTCTAACTATGGCTACACCTTC.